What follows are 4 T cell receptor beta chains derived from one specimen sequenced in a study of blood T cells in healthy people across ages. Primed by a sample-barcoded 5' primer and a J-beta primer mix, a second PCR proceeded for 7 to 11 cycles. TCRdb called the 5' RACE reads again in MiXCR, with one record for every CDR3 protein. The sample yields 1.8 million or so distinct CDR3 sequences, roughly two fifths seen once. Sequencing input: blood. All receptors come from a human donor in good health.

J is TRBJ2-3 and V is TRBV5-1; D not certain. The germline CDR1 and CDR2 sequences are SGHRS and YFSETQ. This CDR3 region has 13 residues. V was pared by 5 bases and J by 6 bases, with 13 bases between. The CDR3 loop reads CASRDPEGDTQYF. CDR3 DNA: TGCGCCAGCAGAGACCCAGAAGGGGATACGCAGTATTTT. The whole variable domain, remainder taken from reference TRBV5-1 and TRBJ2-3, is KAGVTQTPRYLIKTRGQQVTLSCSPISGHRSVSWYQQTPGQGLQFLFEYFSETQRNKGNFPGRFSGRQFSNSRSEMNVSTLELGDSALYLCASRDPEGDTQYFGPGTRLTVL.

The rearrangement links TRBV6-5 to TRBJ2-1; TRBD2 matches 13 bases. The germline V gene encodes CDR1 MNHEY and CDR2 SVGAGI. Trimming cost V 4 bases and J 7 bases; bases outside gene matches: 7. The CDR3 is made up of 16 amino acids. The CDR3 DNA reads TGTGCCAGCAGTTTAAGGACTAGCGGGGGAGAAAATGAGCAGTTCTTC. As protein: CASSLRTSGGENEQFF.

A few counts support this clonotype. The chain couples TRBV11-1 to TRBJ1-1; possible D gene TRBD1, 5 bases. Germline values: CDR1 SGHAT, CDR2 FQDESV (reference sequence). The CDR3 runs 13 residues. V was pared by 5 bases and J by 3 bases, with 10 bases between. The CDR3 coding sequence is TGTGCCAGCAGCCCGGGACTTTACACTGAAGCTTTCTTT. This sequence encodes CASSPGLYTEAFF.

The V and J genes are TRBV11-2 and TRBJ2-1, with 11 bases fitting TRBD2. Germline-derived CDR1 and CDR2 are SGHAT and FQNNGV. This CDR3 is built from 17 residues. The V and J ends lost 5 bases and 0 bases, in that order; junction bases with no gene match: 6. CDR3 region: CASSPRLAGSSYNEQFF. DNA for the CDR3: TGTGCCAGCAGCCCCCGACTAGCGGGGAGCTCCTACAATGAGCAGTTCTTC.